This T cell receptor beta chain is from a study of cytomegalovirus exposure and HLA in healthy donors. Whole-study context: Earlier, 150 million to 200 million T cells were analyzed, and about 100 million unique TCR beta sequences were found among them.

General study results and limits: The study flagged approximately 180 TCR beta chains as cytomegalovirus-associated.

The primer mix had 60 Vbeta and 13 Jbeta primers. Per the study methods: Per a later analysis, the number of unique TCR beta chains was roughly 83 million, of which 10 million to 11 million were shared. Generated by immunoSEQ multiplex PCR, the TCRdb table keeps only in-frame clones and is missing some. D and trimming come from the DNA, and the V and J calls and clone size come from that table. The sample contains 110,000 to 150,000 clones, about four fifths of which appear only once. The V gene's germline CDR1 is SNHLY and CDR2 FYNNEI. The CDR3 length is 17 residues. With V trimmed by 6 bases and J by 3 bases, 10 bases remained unmatched. Worth noting for this clone: Its antigen is as yet unknown.

This sequence originates from a male donor in good health and CMV-seropositive. The sample consisted of PBMCs. This chain joins TRBV2 and TRBJ2-2; 10 bases match TRBD2. CDR3 protein: CASSSYGLAEHTGELFF. In nucleotides, the CDR3 is TGTGCCAGCAGCTCCTACGGACTAGCGGAGCACACCGGGGAGCTGTTTTTT.